This is a list of T cell receptor beta chains from one sample in a study of T cell responses to AZD1222 COVID-19 vaccine. Here immunoSEQ multiplex PCR was the method, and the copy in TCRdb shows in-frame clones only, minus some. Among 90,000 to 130,000 clones listed, roughly 80% were seen once. Sample: peripheral blood, taken on day 0 of AZD1222 vaccination. These receptors were taken from an adult in good health. Both conserved end residues are part of each CDR3. The D gene is left open where the match is weak. The listing skips clone size in some rows; elsewhere it reads once, few, many or a size class.

TRBV3-1/TRBV3-2	NA	TRBJ2-1	TRBD1	CASSLQSGGVEQFF	TGTGCCAGCAGCCTGCAGTCAGGGGGTGTTGAGCAGTTCTTC
TRBV7-2	NA	TRBJ1-2	NA	CASSSAGISNYGYTF	TGTGCCAGCAGCTCCGCCGGGATCTCTAACTATGGCTACACCTTC
TRBV7-9	NA	TRBJ2-3	NA	CASSLGAGHTDTQYF	TGTGCCAGCAGCCTTGGGGCGGGGCACACAGATACGCAGTATTTT
TRBV7-2	NA	TRBJ2-2	NA	CASSYQSPRTGELFF	TGTGCCAGCAGCTACCAGTCCCCCCGGACCGGGGAGCTGTTTTTT
TRBV2	NA	TRBJ1-1	NA	CASSAWGRRTEAFF	TGTGCCAGCAGTGCCTGGGGCAGGAGAACTGAAGCTTTCTTT
TRBV28	NA	TRBJ2-1	NA	CASRQRGGSYNEQFF	TGTGCCAGCAGACAAAGGGGGGGTTCCTACAATGAGCAGTTCTTC
TRBV5-4	NA	TRBJ2-5	NA	CASSLKDGVETQYF	TGTGCCAGCAGCCTGAAGGATGGGGTCGAGACCCAGTACTTC
TRBV30	NA	TRBJ2-2	TRBD2	CAWSLAGVVTGELFF	TGTGCCTGGAGTCTAGCGGGGGTTGTCACCGGGGAGCTGTTTTTT
TRBV24-1	NA	TRBJ1-2	NA	CATSDGSLGYGYTF	TGTGCCACCAGTGATGGGTCTTTGGGCTATGGCTACACCTTC
TRBV10-3	NA	TRBJ2-1	TRBD2	CAISEGTSFSEQFF	TGTGCCATCAGTGAGGGGACTAGCTTTAGTGAGCAGTTCTTC
TRBV6-4	NA	TRBJ2-3	NA	CASSSKGDTQYF	TGTGCCAGCAGTTCTAAGGGAGATACGCAGTATTTT
TRBV12-3/TRBV12-4	NA	TRBJ2-5	NA	CASSLEQETQYF	TGTGCCAGCAGTTTAGAGCAAGAGACCCAGTACTTC
TRBV18	NA	TRBJ2-1	TRBD2	CASSPDGTRTSGRYNEQFF	TGTGCCAGCTCCCCCGATGGTACCAGGACTAGCGGGAGGTACAATGAGCAGTTCTTC
TRBV19	NA	TRBJ1-2	TRBD1	CASSIRTGDGYTF	TGTGCCAGTAGTATAAGAACAGGGGACGGCTACACCTTC
TRBV25-1	once	TRBJ1-1	NA	CASRDQGDTEAFF	TGTGCCAGCAGGGATCAGGGCGACACTGAAGCTTTCTTT
TRBV27	few	TRBJ2-7	TRBD2	CASSRGKTSGQYF	TGTGCCAGCAGTCGCGGCAAGACTAGCGGACAGTACTTC
TRBV29-1	NA	TRBJ2-5	TRBD2	CSVTSGQETQYF	TGCAGCGTTACTAGCGGCCAAGAGACCCAGTACTTC
TRBV5-1	NA	TRBJ1-3	NA	CASSIFSGNTIYF	TGCGCCAGCAGCATTTTCTCTGGAAACACCATATATTTT
TRBV4-2	NA	TRBJ2-5	NA	CASSQDYSGSGTQYF	TGTGCCAGCAGCCAAGATTATTCGGGGTCAGGGACCCAGTACTTC
TRBV6-1	NA	TRBJ1-1	NA	CASSENPSHPAGTEAFF	TGTGCCAGCAGTGAAAATCCATCACATCCGGCGGGAACTGAAGCTTTCTTT
TRBV6-6	NA	TRBJ1-6	NA	CASSYPAENSPLHF	TGTGCCAGCAGTTACCCAGCAGAAAATTCACCCCTCCACTTT
TRBV5-6	NA	TRBJ1-6	NA	CASSLAAGFGSPLHF	TGTGCCAGCAGCTTGGCCGCGGGATTCGGATCACCCCTCCACTTT
TRBV19	NA	TRBJ1-3	NA	CATRSGGSNSGNTIYF	TGTGCCACCCGTTCTGGCGGCTCAAACTCTGGAAACACCATATATTTT
TRBV19	NA	TRBJ1-2	NA	CASSMGGTPSYGYTF	TGTGCCAGTAGTATGGGGGGGACCCCTTCCTATGGCTACACCTTC
TRBV7-9	NA	TRBJ1-1	NA	CASSLALQGRPEAFF	TGTGCCAGCAGCTTAGCGCTCCAGGGGCGGCCTGAAGCTTTCTTT
TRBV11-2	NA	TRBJ1-2	NA	CASSPSPQNYGYTF	TGTGCCAGCAGCCCAAGCCCACAGAACTATGGCTACACCTTC
TRBV6-1	NA	TRBJ1-6	NA	CASSDQPVIFIPLHF	TGTGCCAGCAGTGATCAGCCCGTGATCTTTATACCCCTCCACTTT
TRBV3-1/TRBV3-2	NA	TRBJ1-3	NA	CASSRGRQTGNTIYF	TGTGCCAGCAGCCGGGGTAGACAGACTGGAAACACCATATATTTT
TRBV7-8	NA	TRBJ1-2	TRBD1	CASSPQTGVPYGYTF	TGTGCCAGCAGCCCTCAGACAGGGGTCCCCTATGGCTACACCTTC
TRBV30	NA	TRBJ1-5	NA	CAWSSTSAQPQHF	TGTGCCTGGAGTTCCACCAGCGCTCAGCCCCAGCATTTT
TRBV28	few	TRBJ1-1	NA	CASMPAGRTQPNTEAFF	TGTGCCAGCATGCCAGCGGGCAGGACACAACCCAACACTGAAGCTTTCTTT
TRBV3-1/TRBV3-2	NA	TRBJ2-1	TRBD2	CASSWTSGNYNEQFF	TGTGCCAGCAGCTGGACTAGCGGGAACTACAATGAGCAGTTCTTC
TRBV11-2	once	TRBJ1-2	TRBD1	CASSLVVSTGGYGYTF	TGTGCCAGCAGCTTAGTGGTCAGTACAGGGGGTTATGGCTACACCTTC
TRBV27	NA	TRBJ2-3	NA	CASRLLSTDTQYF	TGTGCCAGCAGACTCCTTAGCACAGATACGCAGTATTTT
TRBV15	NA	TRBJ1-1	NA	CATSRDGAGEAFF	TGTGCCACCAGCAGAGATGGCGCAGGAGAAGCTTTCTTT
TRBV7-9	NA	TRBJ2-3	TRBD2	CASSSGLAGAGTQYF	TGTGCCAGCAGCTCGGGACTAGCGGGGGCTGGTACGCAGTATTTT
TRBV5-1	NA	TRBJ2-7	NA	CASSLEWGPYEQYF	TGCGCCAGCAGCTTGGAGTGGGGTCCCTACGAGCAGTACTTC
TRBV7-3	NA	TRBJ2-3	NA	CASSTTGPDTQYF	TGTGCCAGCAGCACCACCGGCCCAGATACGCAGTATTTT
TRBV3-1/TRBV3-2	NA	TRBJ1-2	NA	CASSPTGYGYTF	TGTGCCAGCAGCCCGACGGGCTATGGCTACACCTTC
TRBV25-1	NA	TRBJ2-7	NA	CASSVRGAGEQYF	TGTGCCAGCAGTGTTCGGGGGGCAGGCGAGCAGTACTTC
TRBV5-1	NA	TRBJ2-3	TRBD2	CASSWGLAGSTDTQYF	TGCGCCAGCAGCTGGGGACTAGCGGGATCCACAGATACGCAGTATTTT
TRBV9	NA	TRBJ2-7	TRBD1	CASSVGGGDNNEQYF	TGTGCCAGCAGCGTAGGAGGGGGCGATAACAACGAGCAGTACTTC
TRBV5-1	NA	TRBJ1-1	TRBD1	CASSGGQGGTEAFF	TGCGCCAGCAGCGGGGGACAGGGAGGCACTGAAGCTTTCTTT
TRBV10-3	NA	TRBJ2-5	TRBD2	CAISGGLAGGSQETQYF	TGTGCCATCAGTGGGGGACTAGCGGGGGGAAGCCAAGAGACCCAGTACTTC
TRBV28	NA	TRBJ2-2	TRBD1	CASLTGGDGTGELFF	TGTGCCAGTTTGACAGGGGGCGATGGCACCGGGGAGCTGTTTTTT
TRBV18	NA	TRBJ2-6	NA	CASSLTASGANVLTF	TGTGCCAGCTCACTTACAGCCTCTGGGGCCAACGTCCTGACTTTC
TRBV30	NA	TRBJ1-1	NA	CAWAPGPAMNTEAFF	TGTGCCTGGGCCCCGGGACCTGCCATGAACACTGAAGCTTTCTTT
TRBV24-1	NA	TRBJ1-2	NA	CATSEGGNYGYTF	TGTGCCACCAGTGAGGGGGGTAACTATGGCTACACCTTC
TRBV7-9	NA	TRBJ2-3	NA	CASSLTGSTDTQYF	TGTGCCAGCAGCCTCACTGGGAGCACAGATACGCAGTATTTT
TRBV6-1	NA	TRBJ1-2	NA	CASSEPPRMGLGYTF	TGTGCCAGCAGTGAACCCCCCAGAATGGGACTCGGCTACACCTTC
TRBV30	NA	TRBJ1-4	NA	CAWGQNNEKLFF	TGTGCCTGGGGACAGAATAATGAAAAACTGTTTTTT
TRBV6-2/TRBV6-3	NA	TRBJ2-7	TRBD1	CASSDPGTGLYEQYF	TGTGCCAGCAGTGACCCCGGGACAGGGCTCTACGAGCAGTACTTC
TRBV3-1/TRBV3-2	few	TRBJ2-3	NA	CASSHFGGADTQYF	TGTGCCAGCAGCCATTTTGGGGGAGCAGATACGCAGTATTTT
TRBV7-2	NA	TRBJ2-2	NA	CASSLALDTGELFF	TGTGCCAGCAGCTTAGCGCTTGACACCGGGGAGCTGTTTTTT
TRBV6-5	NA	TRBJ1-6	NA	CAITVGGSPLHF	TGTGCCATCACGGTCGGGGGGTCACCCCTCCACTTT